The entry that follows covers one TCR beta chain sequence. What it binds is unknown. The sample belongs to a study of chemoradiotherapy in HPV16-positive cancers. V lost 1 base and J lost 3, with 16 bases in between. This CDR3 region has 16 residues. CDR1 is SGHTA, CDR2 FQGTGA, per germline. Generated by immunoSEQ multiplex PCR, the TCRdb table keeps only in-frame clones and is missing some. The profile covers about 6,500 clones, with approximately 92% appearing a single time and approximately 8.1% taken by the ten largest. Study results and limitations: During treatment, candidate HPV-specific clones and E7-related motifs expanded in tumor.

Repertoires were sampled repeatedly during chemoradiotherapy. The clonotype comes from a human donor with HPV-associated anogenital cancer. The rearrangement joins TRBV7-3 to TRBJ2-7; D not certain. The sample consisted of tumor tissue, taken from a patient who underwent chemoradiotherapy. CDR3 region: CASSLIGGSSIYEQYF. Here the CDR3 DNA reads TGTGCCAGCAGCTTAATAGGCGGCAGTTCCATCTACGAGCAGTACTTC.